The T cell receptor beta chain under discussion was sequenced for a study of cytomegalovirus exposure and HLA in healthy donors. About this clone itself: What it binds is not known.

Whole-study results and caveats: For cytomegalovirus status, the classifier reportedly gave diagnoses with high specificity and sensitivity. Subsequent analysis of the 100 to 150 validation repertoires found a tendency for first-cohort TCR clusters to co-occur. Researchers catalogued roughly 170 TCR beta chains as cytomegalovirus-associated.

J gave up 1 base and V 1 base, and 8 bases lay outside the gene matches. This CDR3 contains 19 residues. The V gene's germline CDR1 is SGHTA and CDR2 FQGNSA. Sequencing used immunoSEQ multiplex PCR; TCRdb keeps in-frame clones, though not all of them. The sample has around 60,000 clones, around 90% seen once. The clonotype originates from a man between 18 and 29 years old in good health and CMV-seronegative. Sequenced: PBMCs. The genes are TRBV7-2 and TRBJ2-7, with 15 positions matching TRBD2. The CDR3 DNA reads TGTGCCAGCAGCTTAGAAGGACTAGCGGGAGGGCCGAGATCCTACGAGCAGTACTTC. Amino acid sequence: CASSLEGLAGGPRSYEQYF.